Included here is one TCR beta chain sequence, with context. The sample comes from a study of cytomegalovirus exposure and HLA in healthy donors. PCR employed 60 Vbeta and 13 Jbeta primers. Method: immunoSEQ multiplex PCR; TCRdb's copy keeps in-frame clones and lacks some. The table lists 100,000 or so clones, 76% of them singletons. Trimming cost V 3 bases and J 5 bases; bases outside gene matches: 8. CDR3 length: 15 amino acids. Germline CDR1 and CDR2: LGHNA and YSLEER. The chain has TRBV4-3 and TRBJ2-7, with TRBD1 matching over 9 bases. The TCR sequence derives from a young man in good health and CMV-seropositive. The sequenced material came from PBMCs. The CDR3 protein is CASSHKGQGGDEQYF. The CDR3 DNA follows: TGCGCCAGCAGCCATAAGGGACAGGGAGGGGACGAGCAGTACTTC.